One sample yielded the 30 T cell receptor beta chains listed below, sequenced in a study of blood T cell repertoires in COVID-19 (dated by TCRdb to the early 2020s). To prepare the library, the immunoSEQ multiplex PCR assay was applied. This immuneACCESS table, as held by TCRdb, lists in-frame sequences with V and J called but not all clones. Of the missing ones, under half trace to an unresolved V gene in checked studies; the others have no known cause. Within this sample are around 72,000 clones, with about 87% of them counted one time only. The leading ten clones occupy 8% to 9.5% of the sample. Sample: peripheral blood. The receptors were sampled from a man in his forties or fifties with active COVID-19.

The chain uses TRBV21-1 and TRBJ2-2; TRBD2 reflects the table's D call only, with no check against the DNA. TRBV21-1 is assigned pseudogene status. This CDR3 is built from 19 residues. The CDR3 sequence: CASSKQLAERVEGTGELFF. The CDR3, as DNA: TGTGCCAGCAGCAAGCAACTAGCGGAGCGGGTTGAGGGGACCGGGGAGCTGTTTTTT.

This clone appeared a single time. V gene TRBV2 combines with J gene TRBJ1-1; maybe TRBD1 (6 bases). The germline CDR1 and CDR2 sequences are SNHLY and FYNNEI. This CDR3 is 14 amino acids long. The germline V and J ends were trimmed by 10 bases and 5 bases, with 20 bases remaining between them. The CDR3 DNA follows: TGTGCCACCGGACTCCTAGGAAGGGGGACTGAAGCTTTCTTT. Translated: CATGLLGRGTEAFF.

The chain is built from TRBV30 and TRBJ2-7; D is unresolved. Germline CDR1 and CDR2: GTSNPN and SVGIG (reference sequence). V lost 0 bases and J 0 bases, leaving 12 bases between the germline ends. CDR3 size: 15 residues. Here the CDR3 reads CAWSVGEGSSYEQYF. The CDR3 coding sequence is TGTGCCTGGAGTGTAGGAGAAGGCAGCTCCTACGAGCAGTACTTC.

In its sample, this clone was seen once. The V call is TRBV6-5, the J call TRBJ2-5; possible D gene TRBD1, 7 bases. Germline V CDR1 and CDR2: MNHEY, SVGAGI. V gave up 6 bases and J gave up 5 bases, with 16 bases separating them. The CDR3 is made up of 14 amino acids. Here the CDR3 reads CASSLGGAGETQYF. CDR3 bases: TGTGCCAGCAGCCTAGGGGGCGCGGGGGAGACCCAGTACTTC.

This clone was observed once. V usage is TRBV27 and J usage is TRBJ2-3, with 7 positions matching TRBD2. Germline V gives CDR1 MNHEY, CDR2 SMNVEV (reference sequence). J was trimmed by 0 bases and V by 1 base; bases with no gene match: 4. The CDR3 has 16 residues. CDR3 in amino acids: CASSLWAGVSTDTQYF. The CDR3 DNA reads as TGTGCCAGCAGTTTATGGGCGGGAGTGAGCACAGATACGCAGTATTTT.

This clone showed up just once. The V gene is TRBV6-6, the J gene TRBJ1-1; the D is unclear. CDR1 is MNHNY and CDR2 is SVGAGI in the germline V gene (reference sequence). This CDR3 is 14 amino acids long. V lost 7 bases and J lost 0, with 12 bases in between. CDR3 amino acids: CASIRGGLNTEAFF. The CDR3 bases are TGTGCCAGCATAAGAGGAGGACTGAACACTGAAGCTTTCTTT.

The rearrangement uses TRBV6-1 and TRBJ1-2; 11 positions agree with TRBD1. The V and J ends lost 3 bases and 4 bases, in that order; junction bases with no gene match: 7. Germline values: CDR1 MNHNS, CDR2 SASEGT. CDR3 length: 16 residues. The CDR3 region is CASSEGTGGIGYGYTF. In DNA form, the CDR3 reads TGTGCCAGCAGTGAGGGGACAGGGGGAATCGGCTATGGCTACACCTTC.

This chain joins TRBV15 and TRBJ2-7, with 9 bases that match TRBD1. The germline V gene encodes CDR1 LNHNV and CDR2 YYDKDF (reference sequence). J was trimmed by 3 bases and V by 1 base; bases with no gene match: 10. This CDR3 has 17 residues. The CDR3 DNA sequence: TGTGCCACCAGCAGAGGCGGGCTTCCGGGACAGGGCTACGAGCAGTACTTC. As protein: CATSRGGLPGQGYEQYF.

This chain links TRBV28 with TRBJ1-5; tentatively, D is TRBD1 (6 bases). Germline V CDR1 and CDR2: MDHEN, SYDVKM. With 3 bases removed from V and 3 bases from J, the gap between germline ends came to 15 bases. This CDR3 comprises 16 residues. The chain's CDR3 is CASSLRSQGSNQPQHF. In DNA, the CDR3 is TGTGCCAGCAGTTTGAGGTCACAGGGCTCCAATCAGCCCCAGCATTTT.

This clone appeared a single time. This chain links TRBV7-2 with TRBJ2-2; 9 bases fit TRBD1. The ends lost 7 bases at V and 5 bases at J; junction bases unmatched: 5. From germline, CDR1 is SGHTA and CDR2 FQGNSA. The CDR3 extends over 14 amino acids. The CDR3 reads CASIPGQGTGELFF. In nucleotides, the CDR3 is TGTGCCAGCATACCGGGACAGGGAACCGGGGAGCTGTTTTTT. The variable domain in full, completed from reference TRBV7-2 and TRBJ2-2, reads GAGVSQSPSNKVTEKGKDVELRCDPISGHTALYWYRQSLGQGLEFLIYFQGNSAPDKSGLPSDRFSAERTGGSVSTLTIQRTQQEDSAVYLCASIPGQGTGELFFGEGSRLTVL.

Details on this clone: The DNA is left out, because the CDR3 cannot be placed on it with certainty; the CDR3 is given as TCRdb lists it. The V and J genes are TRBV4-3 and TRBJ1-4. Germline V gives CDR1 LGHNA, CDR2 YSLEER. The length of the CDR3 is 17 amino acids, counting both ends. The CDR3 spells CASSPQFFGTGGEKLFF.

This clone came up many times. The V call is TRBV27, the J call TRBJ2-1, with D possibly matching TRBD2 (6 bases). Germline V gives CDR1 MNHEY, CDR2 SMNVEV (reference sequence). Trimming pared 0 bases from V and 5 bases from J, leaving 11 bases between. The CDR3 totals 15 residues. Written as DNA, the CDR3 is TGTGCCAGCAGTTTATCGGAGGGCCGAAACAATGAGCAGTTCTTC. Amino acid sequence: CASSLSEGRNNEQFF.

The rearrangement links TRBV5-1 to TRBJ2-3, with D maybe TRBD1 (6 bases). Trimming pared 8 bases from V and 6 bases from J, leaving 16 bases between. The germline CDR1 and CDR2 sequences are SGHRS and YFSETQ. The CDR3 totals 13 residues. CDR3 loop: CASKIDRSDTQYF. The CDR3 DNA reads TGCGCCAGTAAGATAGACAGGTCGGATACGCAGTATTTT.

This sequence joins TRBV24-1 and TRBJ1-5; 9 bases match TRBD1. The CDR3 is made up of 14 amino acids. Losses at the gene ends were 9 bases for V and 1 base for J; bases not matched to a gene: 3. Per germline, CDR1 KGHDR and CDR2 SFDVKD. As DNA, the CDR3 is TGTGCCACCGCCGGGACAGGGAGCAATCAGCCCCAGCATTTT. Translation: CATAGTGSNQPQHF.

The chain recombines TRBV7-2 with TRBJ2-1, with TRBD2 matching 13 bases. V was pared by 4 bases and J by 2 bases, with 8 bases of the junction left unmatched. The CDR3 runs to 18 residues. From germline, CDR1 is SGHTA and CDR2 FQGNSA. CDR3 sequence: CASSWDRTSGSAYNEQFF. CDR3 sequence (DNA): TGTGCCAGCAGCTGGGACAGGACTAGCGGGAGTGCCTACAATGAGCAGTTCTTC. Full variable domain (outside the CDR3, taken from reference TRBV7-2 and TRBJ2-1): GAGVSQSPSNKVTEKGKDVELRCDPISGHTALYWYRQSLGQGLEFLIYFQGNSAPDKSGLPSDRFSAERTGGSVSTLTIQRTQQEDSAVYLCASSWDRTSGSAYNEQFFGPGTRLTVL.

The rearrangement links TRBV6-5 to TRBJ2-1; TRBD2 might be the D (6 bases). The germline V and J ends were trimmed by 2 bases and 0 bases, with 8 bases remaining between them. The CDR3 is made up of 15 amino acids. Germline loops: CDR1 MNHEY, CDR2 SVGAGI. The CDR3 region has the DNA TGTGCCAGCAGTTACGACGGGAGCTCCTACAATGAGCAGTTCTTC. Encoded protein: CASSYDGSSYNEQFF.

V is TRBV4-1 and J is TRBJ1-4; D is unresolved. This CDR3 has 14 residues. The V end was cut by 2 bases, the J end by 7 bases, with 11 bases between. Germline V gives CDR1 MGHRA, CDR2 YSYEKL. CDR3 sequence (DNA): TGCGCCAGCAGCCAACAGGAAGTGGGTGAAAAACTGTTTTTT. Its translation: CASSQQEVGEKLFF.

This CDR3 reads CASSAASSSYGYTF. CDR3 bases: TGTGCCAGTAGTGCGGCCTCGAGTAGCTATGGCTACACCTTC. This chain connects TRBV19 to TRBJ1-2, with D uncertain. From germline, CDR1 is LNHDA and CDR2 SQIVND (reference sequence). The CDR3 length is 14 residues. V gave up 5 bases and J gave up 4 bases, with 14 bases separating them.

This sequence joins TRBV5-6 and TRBJ2-3; 11 bases are a match to TRBD1. With V trimmed by 1 base and J by 2 bases, 3 bases remained unmatched. CDR1 and CDR2 (germline): SGHDT, YYEEEE. CDR3 length equals 16 residues. In DNA form, the CDR3 reads TGTGCCAGCAGCTTGTGGGACAGGGGGAACACAGATACGCAGTATTTT. Translation gives CASSLWDRGNTDTQYF. Drawing the rest from reference TRBV5-6 and TRBJ2-3, the complete variable domain is DAGVTQSPTHLIKTRGQQVTLRCSPKSGHDTVSWYQQALGQGPQFIFQYYEEEERQRGNFPDRFSGHQFPNYSSELNVNALLLGDSALYLCASSLWDRGNTDTQYFGPGTRLTVL.

This chain uses TRBV7-8 with TRBJ1-1; D is undetermined. Trimming stripped 5 bases from V and 4 bases from J, with 17 bases between. This CDR3 has 15 amino acids. Germline V gives CDR1 SGHVS, CDR2 FQNEAQ. The CDR3 DNA reads as TGTGCCAGCAGCCCAGGTGCGGGTGCGGTCACTGAAGCTTTCTTT. It yields the protein CASSPGAGAVTEAFF.

The J gene is TRBJ1-2, the V gene TRBV4-3, with 8 positions matching TRBD1. The V gene's germline CDR1 is LGHNA and CDR2 YSLEER. This CDR3 spans 17 amino acids. Losses at the gene ends were 2 bases for V and 6 bases for J; bases not matched to a gene: 14. Written as DNA, the CDR3 is TGCGCCAGCAGCCAAATCTTTGGGGATACAGGGGGGGATGGCTACACCTTC. This gives the protein CASSQIFGDTGGDGYTF.

V and J are TRBV5-6 and TRBJ1-1; D is unclear. CDR1 is SGHDT and CDR2 is YYEEEE in the germline V gene. V lost 2 bases to trimming and J lost 4 bases, with 9 bases between them. The CDR3 is made up of 13 amino acids. CDR3 loop: CASSFRGTTEAFF. The CDR3 DNA sequence: TGTGCCAGCAGCTTCCGGGGAACCACTGAAGCTTTCTTT.

The gene calls are TRBV2 and TRBJ1-2; D is unresolved. The CDR3 contains 12 residues. V dropped 3 bases and J dropped 4 bases, with 6 bases sitting between them. Per the germline V gene, CDR1 is SNHLY and CDR2 is FYNNEI. CDR3 nucleotide sequence: TGTGCCAGCAGTGACAGGTCCTATGGCTACACCTTC. It encodes CASSDRSYGYTF.

The chain recombines TRBV9 with TRBJ2-1; D might be TRBD1 (6 bases). The CDR3 length is 16 residues. CDR1 is SGDLS and CDR2 is YYNGEE in the germline V gene. V dropped 3 bases and J dropped 3 bases, with 16 bases sitting between them. This CDR3 is CASSASGQTFYNEQFF. Here the CDR3 DNA reads TGTGCCAGCAGCGCGTCAGGACAGACCTTCTACAATGAGCAGTTCTTC.

The chain carries TRBV4-3 and TRBJ2-3, with 14 bases aligning to TRBD2. The J segment lost 0 bases and the V segment lost 0 bases, leaving 14 bases of the junction unmatched. CDR3 size: 22 residues. Germline V gene sequence: CDR1 LGHNA, CDR2 YSLEER. In DNA form, the CDR3 reads TGCGCCAGCAGCCAAGATTGGATACCGGGACTAGCGGGGGCCGGCAGCACAGATACGCAGTATTTT. It codes for CASSQDWIPGLAGAGSTDTQYF.

This clone is a singleton in its sample. The V and J genes are TRBV5-1 and TRBJ2-3, with D perhaps TRBD2 (6 bases). V lost 4 bases, J lost 6 bases, and 15 bases lay in between. Germline lookup yields CDR1 SGHRS and CDR2 YFSETQ. The CDR3 spans 14 residues. The chain's CDR3 is CASSPQTRLDTQYF. For the CDR3, the DNA is TGCGCCAGCAGCCCCCAGACTAGGTTGGATACGCAGTATTTT.

The CDR3 loop reads CASSTLAGTTDTQYF. Written as DNA, the CDR3 is TGTGCCAGTAGTACCCTAGCGGGGACCACAGATACGCAGTATTTT. This rearrangement joins TRBV19 to TRBJ2-3; 9 bases are shared with TRBD2. This CDR3 region has 15 residues. CDR1 LNHDA and CDR2 SQIVND come from the germline V gene (reference sequence). V trimming: 4 bases; J trimming: 2 bases; junction bases outside the gene matches: 4.

V is TRBV19 and J is TRBJ1-1; TRBD1 aligns across 7 bases. The CDR3 sequence is 16 residues long. V was clipped by 6 bases and J by 0 bases; unmatched bases: 10. Germline assignment: CDR1 LNHDA and CDR2 SQIVND (reference sequence). CDR3: CASSPQTGRLNTEAFF. CDR3 bases: TGTGCCAGTAGCCCTCAGACAGGGCGGTTGAACACTGAAGCTTTCTTT.

The chain has TRBV11-2 and TRBJ2-7, with D maybe TRBD1 (5 bases). The V end was cut by 1 base, the J end by 6 bases, with 13 bases between. This CDR3 spans 14 amino acids. In germline, CDR1 is SGHAT, CDR2 FQNNGV. The CDR3 reads CASSLAGQSGEQYF. CDR3 in DNA: TGTGCCAGCAGCTTAGCAGGACAATCGGGCGAGCAGTACTTC. Supplemented by reference TRBV11-2 and TRBJ2-7, the full variable domain reads EAGVAQSPRYKIIEKRQSVAFWCNPISGHATLYWYQQILGQGPKLLIQFQNNGVVDDSQLPKDRFSAERLKGVDSTLKIQPAKLEDSAVYLCASSLAGQSGEQYFGPGTRLTVT.

The sample holds one count of this clone. The chain uses TRBV28 and TRBJ1-1; no clear D gene. CDR3 length equals 14 residues. Per the germline V gene, CDR1 is MDHEN and CDR2 is SYDVKM. Between the trimmed V and J ends, which lost 6 bases and 7 bases, there was a span of 18 bases. As DNA, the CDR3 is TGTGCCAGCAGACCCTACAGCCCAGACGGTGAAGCTTTCTTT. Translation gives CASRPYSPDGEAFF.